Shown below are 23 T cell receptor beta chains from a single sample sequenced in a study of human T cells and chemical hapten exposure. MiXCR, run by TCRdb on the RACE reads, gives a single entry per CDR3 protein. This table holds some 360,000 distinct CDR3 sequences, roughly 4.6% found once. Time point defined: pre-sensitization, week 0. Treatment given: therapeutic diphenylcyclopropenone sensitization with weekly scalp DPC. The specimen was whole blood, collected in connection with sensitization to the hapten diphenylcyclopropenone (DPC). These receptors all come from a woman in her forties or fifties with alopecia areata. Some clones in this sample may be carry-over from other donors' samples.

This chain uses TRBV5-6 with TRBJ1-6; 7 bases fit TRBD1. The CDR3 extends over 15 amino acids. CDR1 and CDR2 (germline): SGHDT, YYEEEE. The trim removed 4 bases at V and 7 bases at J, leaving 8 bases unmatched. CDR3 in DNA: TGTGCCAGCAGCCAAGGAGGGGGCTTGAATTCACCCCTCCACTTT. Translated: CASSQGGGLNSPLHF.

This clonotype was observed many times. The V call is TRBV28, the J call TRBJ2-1; possible D gene TRBD2, 5 bases. CDR1 and CDR2 from the germline V gene are MDHEN and SYDVKM. Trimming pared 3 bases from V and 0 bases from J, leaving 12 bases between. The CDR3 extends over 16 amino acids. The CDR3 DNA reads TGTGCCAGCAGTTTGCCCCGGGGTAGCTCCTACAATGAGCAGTTCTTC. Translation: CASSLPRGSSYNEQFF.

This clonotype has at least ten counts. The chain's CDR3 is CASSYSTGNTGELFF. For the CDR3, the DNA is TGTGCCAGCAGTTACTCGACGGGGAACACCGGGGAGCTGTTTTTT. The chain joins TRBV6-5 to TRBJ2-2; D is unresolved. Trimming removed 0 bases at V and 1 base at J, with 6 bases between. Germline-derived CDR1 and CDR2 are MNHEY and SVGAGI. CDR3 length equals 15 residues.

Ten or more counts support this clonotype. The V and J genes are TRBV3-1 and TRBJ2-6; unclear D gene. CDR3 size: 14 residues. CDR1 and CDR2 from the germline V gene are LGHDT and YNNKEL (reference sequence). V was clipped by 0 bases and J by 3 bases, with 3 bases between them. The DNA of the CDR3 is TGTGCCAGCAGCCAAGATATTGGGGCCAACGTCCTGACTTTC. Protein sequence: CASSQDIGANVLTF.

In its sample, this clonotype was seen a few times. The J gene is TRBJ2-5, the V gene TRBV29-1; maybe TRBD2 (6 bases). The CDR3 sequence is 13 residues long. V was shortened by 7 bases and J by 2 bases, with 14 bases between the two germline ends. CDR1 and CDR2 from the germline V gene are SQVTM and ANQGSEA. The CDR3 sequence: CSERDWRQETQYF. CDR3 sequence (DNA): TGCAGCGAACGGGACTGGAGACAAGAGACCCAGTACTTC.

V usage is TRBV29-1 and J usage is TRBJ2-1, with 9 bases matching TRBD2. Germline V CDR1 and CDR2: SQVTM, ANQGSEA. There are 14 residues in the CDR3. V shed 3 bases, J shed 7 bases, and the junction held 7 bases outside the gene matches. CDR3 loop: CSVDMTSGPNEQFF. CDR3 DNA sequence: TGCAGCGTTGACATGACTAGCGGCCCGAATGAGCAGTTCTTC.

This clonotype was seen repeatedly, ten times or more. CDR3 sequence: CASSPLTGEETQYF. The CDR3 nucleotides are TGTGCCAGCAGTCCCCTGACAGGAGAAGAGACCCAGTACTTC. The chain couples TRBV27 to TRBJ2-5, with a weak D call TRBD1 (6 bases). The CDR3 is made up of 14 amino acids. The V gene's germline CDR1 is MNHEY and CDR2 SMNVEV (reference sequence). Trimming removed 5 bases at V and 3 bases at J, with 13 bases between.

The rearrangement uses TRBV16 and TRBJ1-5, with D possibly TRBD1 on 5 matching bases. CDR3 length: 14 residues. V was shortened by 7 bases and J by 0 bases, with 10 bases between the two germline ends. The germline V gene has CDR1 KGHSY and CDR2 FQNENV. CDR3 nucleotides: TGTGCCAGCAATCTGGGGGGTAGCAATCAGCCCCAGCATTTT. Its translation is CASNLGGSNQPQHF.

This clonotype was seen ten or more times. The chain uses TRBV12-5 and TRBJ1-1; D is unclear. The germline V gene encodes CDR1 LGHNT and CDR2 FRNRAP. With 5 bases removed from V and 3 bases from J, the gap between germline ends came to 10 bases. This CDR3 contains 13 residues. The CDR3 here is CASGQTRDTEAFF. The CDR3 DNA reads TGTGCTAGTGGTCAAACTCGCGACACTGAAGCTTTCTTT.

This clonotype occurred many times. The V call is TRBV28, the J call TRBJ2-1; D unclear. V shed 7 bases and J shed 6 bases, with 13 bases lying between them. The CDR3 consists of 13 residues. CDR1 MDHEN and CDR2 SYDVKM come from the germline V gene. CDR3 DNA: TGTGCCAGCACCGGTGGATTACCCAATGAGCAGTTCTTC. Translation: CASTGGLPNEQFF.

This clonotype was counted at least ten times. The CDR3 reads CATTTGLGEQFF. In DNA form, the CDR3 reads TGTGCCACCACGACAGGTCTTGGTGAGCAGTTCTTC. The chain employs TRBV2 and TRBJ2-1; the D gene is possibly TRBD1 (6 bases). Germline CDR1 reads SNHLY; CDR2 reads FYNNEI. CDR3 size: 12 residues. Trimming shortened V by 10 bases and J by 9 bases, and 16 bases separated the two germline ends.

This clonotype was observed many times. The chain couples TRBV28 to TRBJ1-6; no clear D gene. Germline values: CDR1 MDHEN, CDR2 SYDVKM. V was clipped by 6 bases and J by 8 bases, with 14 bases between them. The CDR3 runs to 14 residues. CDR3 in amino acids: CASSPNLGDSPLHF. As DNA, the CDR3 is TGTGCCAGCAGCCCCAACCTTGGGGATTCACCCCTCCACTTT.

This clonotype was counted many times. J is TRBJ2-1 and V is TRBV7-2, with 10 bases identical to TRBD2. Germline loops: CDR1 SGHTA, CDR2 FQGNSA. CDR3 size: 16 residues. The V segment lost 5 bases and the J segment 6 bases; nucleotides outside the gene matches: 10. DNA for the CDR3: TGTGCCAGCAGCCCCCTTAGCGGGGGGCCCCCCAATGAGCAGTTCTTC. Translated, it gives CASSPLSGGPPNEQFF.

There are a few counts of this clonotype. V gene TRBV6-5 combines with J gene TRBJ1-6; D is ambiguous. Germline CDR1 MNHEY, CDR2 SVGAGI. This CDR3 comprises 13 residues. Trimming cost V 0 bases and J 6 bases, with 3 bases left between them. CDR3 nucleotide sequence: TGTGCCAGCAGTTACTCCCTTAATTCACCCCTCCACTTT. Encoded protein: CASSYSLNSPLHF.

This clonotype has ten or more counts. This chain uses TRBV29-1 with TRBJ1-1; the D is unclear. The germline V gene encodes CDR1 SQVTM and CDR2 ANQGSEA. V lost 2 bases and J lost 5, with 6 bases in between. The CDR3 extends over 11 amino acids. CDR3 sequence (DNA): TGCAGCGTTGAATCGAGAACTGAAGCTTTCTTT. This codes for CSVESRTEAFF.

This clonotype came up many times. The gene calls are TRBV4-1 and TRBJ2-6, with 10 positions matching TRBD1. Trimming at V came to 4 bases and at J to 2 bases, leaving 2 bases not matched to a gene. CDR1 and CDR2 from the germline V gene are MGHRA and YSYEKL. This CDR3 region has 16 residues. CDR3 amino acids: CASSLGTGAGANVLTF. As DNA, the CDR3 is TGCGCCAGCAGCCTCGGGACAGGGGCTGGGGCCAACGTCCTGACTTTC.

Only a few counts were recorded for this clonotype. The rearrangement joins TRBV6-1 to TRBJ1-2, with a possible D match to TRBD1 (6 bases). This CDR3 is built from 15 residues. Trimming shortened V by 8 bases and J by 2 bases, and 18 bases separated the two germline ends. The germline CDR1 and CDR2 sequences are MNHNS and SASEGT. CDR3 in DNA: TGTGCCAGCTTCACAGGGACCACTCAGAACTATGGCTACACCTTC. It is translated as CASFTGTTQNYGYTF.

This clonotype was seen ten or more times. The CDR3 DNA is TGTGCCAGCAGTTTACCGGGGTATGCTTTCTTT. It is translated as CASSLPGYAFF. The gene calls are TRBV12-3 or TRBV12-4 and TRBJ1-1; D not certain. This CDR3 has 11 amino acids. V gave up 2 bases and J gave up 11 bases, with 9 bases separating them.

Many counts were recorded for this clonotype. The rearrangement uses TRBV2 and TRBJ1-6, with unresolved D. V lost 3 bases to trimming and J lost 9 bases, with 12 bases between them. The CDR3 length is 14 residues. The V gene's germline CDR1 is SNHLY and CDR2 FYNNEI. The CDR3 spells CASSEENEVSPLHF. The CDR3, as DNA: TGTGCCAGCAGTGAGGAGAACGAGGTTTCACCCCTCCACTTT.

This clonotype was observed at least ten times. The chain has TRBV7-9 and TRBJ2-1; 8 bases match TRBD1. The trim removed 3 bases at V and 8 bases at J, leaving 3 bases unmatched. CDR3 length equals 13 residues. CDR1 and CDR2 from the germline V gene are SEHNR and FQNEAQ (reference sequence). In nucleotides, the CDR3 is TGTGCCAGCAGCTTGGACAGGGTTGATGAGCAGTTCTTC. Amino acids: CASSLDRVDEQFF.

V and J are TRBV20-1 and TRBJ1-1, with D tentatively TRBD1 (6 bases). This CDR3 contains 15 residues. Trimming shortened V by 1 base and J by 1 base, and 13 bases separated the two germline ends. Per germline, CDR1 DFQATT and CDR2 SNEGSKA (reference sequence). CDR3 coding DNA: TGCAGTGCTAGAGCTCGCAGGGGCAGGAACACTGAAGCTTTCTTT. Its protein product is CSARARRGRNTEAFF.

This clonotype was observed a few times. The chain recombines TRBV5-5 with TRBJ2-5; 10 bases align to TRBD2. The V segment lost 5 bases and the J segment 0 bases; nucleotides outside the gene matches: 7. Per germline, CDR1 SGHKS and CDR2 YYEKEE (reference sequence). The CDR3 sequence is 16 residues long. CDR3 protein: CASSLAGGGYQETQYF. The CDR3 coding sequence is TGTGCCAGCAGTTTAGCGGGAGGAGGGTACCAAGAGACCCAGTACTTC.

This clonotype has at least ten counts. This chain uses TRBV9 with TRBJ2-1; maybe TRBD2 (6 bases). The germline V gene encodes CDR1 SGDLS and CDR2 YYNGEE. This CDR3 is built from 16 residues. V was clipped by 3 bases and J by 4 bases, with 17 bases between them. CDR3 DNA: TGTGCCAGCAGCGGATCCGGCGCGGGGCAGTACAATGAGCAGTTCTTC. Residues: CASSGSGAGQYNEQFF.